A selection of T cell receptor beta chains follows, all from one sample in a study of blood T cell repertoires in COVID-19. TCRdb keeps only in-frame clones here, not all; method: immunoSEQ multiplex PCR. Counted here are tens of thousands of clones, around 80% occurring once; the ten biggest clones make up approximately 17%. The specimen was peripheral blood. The source is a woman aged 60-70 years with acute or convalescent COVID-19. CDR3s include the opening cysteine and the closing phenylalanine or tryptophan. D genes are given only for firm matches. Size is stated for part of the rows, as once, few or many counts, or as a class when the clone is expanded.

TRBV10-3	NA	NA	TRBJ2-7	CAISEYQGVSYEQYF	TGTGCCATCAGTGAGTATCAGGGCGTCTCCTACGAGCAGTACTTC
TRBV19	TRBD2	NA	TRBJ2-7	CASSIDPGTSSEQYF	TGTGCCAGTAGTATAGATCCGGGGACTAGCAGCGAGCAGTACTTC
TRBV11-3	NA	NA	TRBJ2-1	CASSFGRGSYNEQFF	TGTGCCAGCAGCTTCGGAAGGGGCTCCTACAATGAGCAGTTCTTC
TRBV12-3/TRBV12-4	TRBD1	few	TRBJ1-1	CASSFAGGNEAFF	TGTGCCAGCAGTTTCGCAGGGGGGAATGAAGCTTTCTTT
TRBV29-1	NA	once	TRBJ1-1	CSVDTLNTEAFF	TGCAGCGTCGACACCTTGAACACTGAAGCTTTCTTT
TRBV10-3	NA	NA	TRBJ2-2	CAISRRSSTPYTGELFF	TGTGCCATCAGCAGGAGGTCGTCCACCCCCTACACCGGGGAGCTGTTTTTT
TRBV7-9	NA	once	TRBJ2-5	CASSPAGSSETQYF	TGTGCCAGCAGCCCTGCCGGGAGCTCAGAGACCCAGTACTTC
TRBV5-1	TRBD1	NA	TRBJ1-6	CASSLTGGDSPLHF	TGCGCCAGCAGCTTGACAGGGGGGGATTCACCCCTCCACTTT
TRBV6-6	NA	few	TRBJ2-7	CASSYRIEDEQYF	TGTGCCAGCAGTTACCGTATTGAGGACGAGCAGTACTTC
TRBV19	NA	NA	TRBJ1-3	CASSITGGTFSGNTIYF	TGTGCCAGTAGTATAACTGGGGGGACCTTCTCTGGAAACACCATATATTTT
TRBV7-9	NA	NA	TRBJ1-2	CASSFMAASSGGYTF	TGTGCCAGCAGCTTTATGGCAGCCTCTTCGGGTGGCTACACCTTC
TRBV5-6	NA	NA	TRBJ2-7	CASSLLVYEQYF	TGTGCCAGCAGCTTGTTAGTTTACGAGCAGTACTTC
TRBV5-6	NA	NA	TRBJ1-1	CASSLETGKNTEAFF	TGTGCCAGCAGCTTGGAAACGGGGAAGAACACTGAAGCTTTCTTT
TRBV7-9	NA	NA	TRBJ1-6	CASSLGGNNSPLHF	TGTGCCAGCAGCTTAGGAGGGAACAATTCACCCCTCCACTTT
TRBV6-6	TRBD1	once	TRBJ1-4	CASRRTGGIELFF	TGTGCCAGCAGGAGGACAGGGGGCATTGAACTGTTTTTT
TRBV18	NA	NA	TRBJ2-7	CASSHGTDYEQYF	TGTGCCAGCTCTCACGGGACTGACTACGAGCAGTACTTC
TRBV4-2	TRBD1	NA	TRBJ2-7	CASSQAGTGFYGEQYF	TGTGCCAGCAGCCAAGCCGGGACAGGGTTTTATGGCGAGCAGTACTTC
TRBV5-1	NA	NA	TRBJ2-5	CASSLLNPREETQYF	TGCGCCAGCAGCTTGTTGAATCCTCGCGAAGAGACCCAGTACTTC
TRBV5-1	TRBD2	once	TRBJ2-1	CASTLAGGLTYNEQFF	TGCGCCAGCACGCTGGCGGGGGGTCTCACCTACAATGAGCAGTTCTTC
TRBV10-3	NA	NA	TRBJ1-1	CAISEGHGDTEAFF	TGTGCCATCAGTGAGGGTCACGGGGACACTGAAGCTTTCTTT
TRBV9	NA	NA	TRBJ2-1	CASSAGDGNNEQFF	TGTGCCAGCAGCGCTGGCGACGGGAACAATGAGCAGTTCTTC
TRBV10-1	TRBD1	NA	TRBJ2-7	CASSGLLGQGRLVQYF	TGCGCCAGCAGTGGACTACTGGGACAGGGACGGCTTGTGCAGTACTTC
TRBV4-3	TRBD2	NA	TRBJ2-1	CASSQVAGSYNEQFF	TGCGCCAGCAGCCAAGTAGCGGGCTCCTACAATGAGCAGTTCTTC
TRBV6-6	NA	NA	TRBJ2-2	CASSPLAGATGELFF	TGTGCCAGCAGCCCCTTGGCGGGGGCCACCGGGGAGCTGTTTTTT
TRBV9	TRBD2	NA	TRBJ2-5	CASSDGGAETQYF	TGTGCCAGCAGCGACGGGGGGGCTGAGACCCAGTACTTC
TRBV5-6	NA	NA	TRBJ2-5	CASSVTGFETQYF	TGTGCCAGCAGCGTAACAGGGTTCGAGACCCAGTACTTC
TRBV5-6	TRBD1	once	TRBJ2-7	CASSEDRAYEQYF	TGTGCCAGCAGCGAGGACAGGGCCTACGAGCAGTACTTC
TRBV9	TRBD1	NA	TRBJ2-1	CASSKTGFPYNEQFF	TGTGCCAGCAGCAAGACAGGGTTCCCCTACAATGAGCAGTTCTTC
TRBV7-2	NA	NA	TRBJ2-7	CASSSIGVYEQYF	TGTGCCAGCAGCTCCATCGGAGTCTACGAGCAGTACTTC
TRBV27	NA	NA	TRBJ1-1	CASAGGGGRRNTEAFF	TGTGCCAGCGCGGGGGGGGGTGGACGGCGGAACACTGAAGCTTTCTTT
TRBV3-1/TRBV3-2	NA	NA	TRBJ1-1	CASSLTDSGNTEAFF	TGTGCCAGCAGCCTCACGGATTCAGGCAACACTGAAGCTTTCTTT
TRBV27	NA	NA	TRBJ2-1	CASRTPVIYNEQFF	TGTGCCAGCAGAACACCTGTAATATACAATGAGCAGTTCTTC
TRBV6-1	NA	NA	TRBJ1-1	CASSEERRLNTEAFF	TGTGCCAGCAGTGAAGAACGCAGATTAAACACTGAAGCTTTCTTT
TRBV25-1	TRBD1	NA	TRBJ1-2	CASSELGTGTTFDGYTF	TGTGCCAGCAGTGAGTTAGGGACAGGGACCACTTTTGATGGCTACACCTTC
TRBV7-9	TRBD1	NA	TRBJ1-2	CASSLAGTGDGYTF	TGTGCCAGCAGCTTAGCCGGGACAGGGGATGGCTACACCTTC
TRBV7-2	TRBD1	NA	TRBJ2-7	CASRRPGTGAFEQYF	TGTGCCAGCCGCCGCCCCGGGACAGGGGCCTTCGAGCAGTACTTC
TRBV5-4	NA	NA	TRBJ1-2	CASSFNSRQANYGYTF	TGTGCCAGCAGCTTCAACTCCAGACAGGCGAACTATGGCTACACCTTC
TRBV7-9	TRBD1	NA	TRBJ2-7	CASSRFGTGEDEQYF	TGTGCCAGCAGCCGATTCGGGACAGGGGAAGACGAGCAGTACTTC
TRBV29-1	NA	NA	TRBJ2-7	CSVVSRSLKVYEQYF	TGCAGCGTTGTCTCCAGGTCACTCAAGGTCTACGAGCAGTACTTC
TRBV7-6	NA	NA	TRBJ2-7	CASSPRAGSSYEQYF	TGTGCCAGCAGCCCGAGGGCGGGAAGCTCCTACGAGCAGTACTTC
TRBV4-3	NA	NA	TRBJ1-3	CASSQGGVGGNTIYF	TGCGCCAGCAGCCAAGGGGGCGTTGGTGGAAACACCATATATTTT
TRBV5-6	NA	NA	TRBJ1-3	CASSLPGGSSGNTIYF	TGTGCCAGCAGCTTGCCAGGAGGGAGCTCTGGAAACACCATATATTTT
TRBV5-1	NA	NA	TRBJ2-3	CASSFGVDTQYF	TGCGCCAGCAGCTTTGGAGTAGATACGCAGTATTTT
TRBV3-1/TRBV3-2	NA	NA	TRBJ1-1	CASSLTTGPRTEAFF	TGTGCCAGCAGCCTTACCACAGGGCCCAGGACTGAAGCTTTCTTT
TRBV11-3	NA	NA	TRBJ1-1	CASSRYRVIVMNTEAFF	TGTGCCAGCAGTCGATACAGGGTAATCGTAATGAACACTGAAGCTTTCTTT
TRBV5-4	NA	NA	TRBJ1-2	CASSLATTGWNGYTF	TGTGCCAGCAGCTTGGCTACGACAGGCTGGAATGGCTACACCTTC
TRBV21-1	NA	NA	TRBJ1-5	CASSKAPPSCVGRDQPQHF	TGTGCCAGCAGCAAAGCGCCTCCCTCATGCGTCGGGCGGGATCAGCCCCAGCATTTT
TRBV7-2	NA	NA	TRBJ2-1	CASSPPGTSGNEQFF	TGTGCCAGCAGCCCCCCGGGAACAAGTGGCAATGAGCAGTTCTTC
TRBV10-3	TRBD1	few	TRBJ1-1	CAIGQGATEAFF	TGTGCCATCGGACAGGGGGCCACTGAAGCTTTCTTT
TRBV7-9	TRBD2	NA	TRBJ2-1	CASSLATSGVSEQFF	TGTGCCAGCAGCTTGGCGACTAGCGGGGTGAGTGAGCAGTTCTTC
TRBV7-9	TRBD1	NA	TRBJ1-3	CASSLAGTGKSGNTIYF	TGTGCCAGCAGCTTAGCCGGGACAGGGAAGTCTGGAAACACCATATATTTT
TRBV29-1	NA	NA	TRBJ1-1	CSVEVLSEAFF	TGCAGCGTTGAAGTCTTGTCTGAAGCTTTCTTT
TRBV5-1	NA	once	TRBJ2-7	CASSLAGGSYEQYF	TGCGCCAGCAGCTTGGCCGGCGGGTCCTACGAGCAGTACTTC